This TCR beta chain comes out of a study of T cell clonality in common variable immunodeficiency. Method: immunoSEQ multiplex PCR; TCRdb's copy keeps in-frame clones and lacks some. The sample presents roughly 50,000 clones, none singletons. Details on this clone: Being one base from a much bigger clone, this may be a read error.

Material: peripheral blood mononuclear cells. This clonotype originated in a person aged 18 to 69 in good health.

CDR3 DNA (partial): TGTACCAGCAGCCCCAGGGACTCCTACGAG. Encoded protein: CTSSPRDSYE. The entire CDR3 protein reads CTSSPRDSYEQYF. V is TRBV7-9 and J is TRBJ2-7; TRBD1 might be the D (5 bases). With the read ending 3 residues before the CDR3 end, the germline J gene is used to fill in that end. The CDR3 spans 13 residues. The V gene's germline CDR1 is SEHNR and CDR2 FQNEAQ (reference sequence).